The present T cell receptor beta chain was sequenced within a study of immune evolution from preneoplasia to lung adenocarcinoma. Data came from immunoSEQ multiplex PCR; TCRdb stores just in-frame clones and leaves some out. Altogether roughly 35,000 clones are present, about 74% being singletons, with the ten largest covering about 6.5%. This CDR3 comprises 16 residues. Germline values: CDR1 SGDLS, CDR2 YYNGEE. Trimming removed 0 bases from V and 0 bases from J; junction bases left unmatched: 6. Sequences were obtained from FFPE invasive lung adenocarcinoma tissue. This sequence originates from a person in their sixties with lung adenocarcinoma. The chain couples TRBV9 to TRBJ2-7; 7 bases agree with TRBD1. The CDR3 nucleotides read TGTGCCAGCAGCGTAGAAGGGGGCGCAACCTCCTACGAGCAGTACTTC. Translating it yields CASSVEGGATSYEQYF.